Listed here are 18 T cell receptor beta chains from one sample, sequenced in a study of T cell changes during pregnancy in multiple sclerosis. Using immunoSEQ multiplex PCR, the repertoire was profiled, and TCRdb retains in-frame clones only, with some absent. The sample shows more than 40,000 clones, 90% to 95% of them seen only once. Specimen: CD8+ T cells from peripheral blood mononuclear cells, collected in the first trimester of pregnancy. The source is a female donor with multiple sclerosis, enrolled in a pregnancy study.

This rearrangement joins TRBV9 to TRBJ1-2; 7 nucleotides agree with TRBD1. The CDR3 runs 18 residues. V was pared by 0 bases and J by 1 base, with 12 bases of the junction left unmatched. The germline V gene encodes CDR1 SGDLS and CDR2 YYNGEE. As DNA, the CDR3 is TGTGCCAGCAGCGTAGATCCCCAGGCAGGGGGACTTAACTATGGCTACACCTTC. Amino acid sequence: CASSVDPQAGGLNYGYTF.

The chain links TRBV18 to TRBJ2-2; 8 bases map to TRBD1. The CDR3 extends over 16 amino acids. The trim removed 6 bases at V and 4 bases at J, leaving 10 bases unmatched. The germline gives CDR1 KGHSH, CDR2 LQKENI. DNA for the CDR3: TGTGCCAGCTCTGGGGCGGACAGGGCGGGCACCGGGGAGCTGTTTTTT. Protein product: CASSGADRAGTGELFF.

Here the CDR3 DNA reads TGCGCCAGCAGTCAAACTCCCGGCTCCTACAATGAGCAGTTCTTC. Translating gives CASSQTPGSYNEQFF. The chain is built from TRBV4-1 and TRBJ2-1, with no clear D. V dropped 6 bases and J dropped 0 bases, with 12 bases sitting between them. CDR3 length: 15 residues. From germline, CDR1 is MGHRA and CDR2 YSYEKL.

This chain connects TRBV30 to TRBJ2-7; D not resolved. Trimming removed 3 bases from V and 0 bases from J, with 3 bases in between. The CDR3 runs to 11 residues. From germline, CDR1 is GTSNPN and CDR2 SVGIG (reference sequence). The CDR3 DNA follows: TGTGCCTGGAGCGGCTCCTACGAGCAGTACTTC. This codes for CAWSGSYEQYF. Based on the CDR3 plus reference TRBV30 and TRBJ2-7, the full variable domain is SQTIHQWPATLVQPVGSPLSLECTVEGTSNPNLYWYRQAAGRGLQLLFYSVGIGQISSEVPQNLSASRPQDRQFILSSKKLLLSDSGFYLCAWSGSYEQYFGPGTRLTVT.

The chain is built from TRBV5-1 and TRBJ2-3; weak D call: TRBD2 (6 bases). This CDR3 is 16 amino acids long. V was cut by 3 bases and J by 0 bases, with 14 bases left in between. Germline-derived CDR1 and CDR2 are SGHRS and YFSETQ. CDR3 protein: CASSWDFTSSTDTQYF. The CDR3 coding sequence is TGCGCCAGCAGCTGGGACTTCACCTCTAGCACAGATACGCAGTATTTT.

The chain employs TRBV19 and TRBJ2-1, with 8 bases that match TRBD2. CDR3 length: 15 residues. The ends lost 1 base at V and 5 bases at J; junction bases unmatched: 4. Germline values: CDR1 LNHDA, CDR2 SQIVND (reference sequence). In DNA, the CDR3 is TGTGCCAGTAGTATAGCCGGGGGGGTGAACAATGAGCAGTTCTTC. Amino acid sequence: CASSIAGGVNNEQFF.

The chain recombines TRBV7-9 with TRBJ2-7, with no clear D. This CDR3 contains 13 residues. Per germline, CDR1 SEHNR and CDR2 FQNEAQ (reference sequence). V lost 5 bases to trimming and J lost 6 bases, with 14 bases between them. This chain's CDR3 is CASSNPLEIEQYF. DNA of the CDR3: TGTGCCAGCAGCAATCCGTTAGAGATCGAGCAGTACTTC.

The chain combines TRBV4-1 with TRBJ2-7, with D possibly TRBD1 on 5 matching bases. Germline assignment: CDR1 MGHRA and CDR2 YSYEKL. This CDR3 region has 15 residues. V lost 0 bases, J lost 2 bases, and 11 bases lay in between. CDR3 coding DNA: TGCGCCAGCAGCCAAGAAAAGGGGTGGGCCTACGAGCAGTACTTC. Translation: CASSQEKGWAYEQYF.

The chain employs TRBV15 and TRBJ2-7; TRBD1 aligns across 8 bases. The germline gives CDR1 LNHNV, CDR2 YYDKDF (reference sequence). V lost 1 base to trimming and J lost 4 bases; unmatched junction nucleotides: 6. The CDR3 totals 15 residues. The CDR3 spells CATSRGGTGGYEQYF. The CDR3 bases are TGTGCCACCAGCAGAGGGGGCACAGGGGGATACGAGCAGTACTTC.

CDR3 sequence reads: CASSLLAGGRETQYF. CDR3 DNA sequence: TGTGCCAGCAGTTTACTAGCGGGGGGCAGAGAGACCCAGTACTTC. This chain joins TRBV27 and TRBJ2-5; 11 bases map to TRBD2. This CDR3 has 15 amino acids. V lost 2 bases and J lost 4; bases outside the gene matches: 3. CDR1 MNHEY and CDR2 SMNVEV come from the germline V gene (reference sequence).

The chain joins TRBV29-1 to TRBJ2-1; tentative D call: TRBD1 (5 bases). This CDR3 is built from 13 residues. The germline V gene has CDR1 SQVTM and CDR2 ANQGSEA. V shed 8 bases and J shed 1 base, with 12 bases lying between them. The CDR3 DNA reads TGCAGCACCCCAGACAGTTCCTACAATGAGCAGTTCTTC. Protein sequence: CSTPDSSYNEQFF.

The chain combines TRBV4-3 with TRBJ1-2; perhaps TRBD1 as D (6 bases). V lost 1 base and J 6 bases, leaving 18 bases between the germline ends. Germline V gene data show CDR1 as LGHNA and CDR2 as YSLEER. The CDR3 loop spans 16 amino acids. CDR3 region: CASSQGRRWTVDGYTF. DNA for the CDR3: TGCGCCAGCAGCCAAGGTAGGCGTTGGACAGTGGATGGCTACACCTTC.

The V gene is TRBV7-9, the J gene TRBJ2-1; TRBD1 agrees at 7 bases. The CDR3 contains 15 residues. Germline-derived CDR1 and CDR2 are SEHNR and FQNEAQ (reference sequence). With V trimmed by 5 bases and J by 10 bases, 14 bases remained unmatched. CDR3 sequence reads: CASSLRTGGRWEQFF. In DNA form, the CDR3 reads TGTGCCAGCAGCCTCCGGACAGGCGGTAGGTGGGAGCAGTTCTTC.

The J gene is TRBJ2-7, the V gene TRBV11-3, with 8 bases lining up with TRBD2. The ends lost 5 bases at V and 6 bases at J; junction bases unmatched: 6. Germline V lookup: CDR1 SGHNT, CDR2 YENEEA. This CDR3 region has 13 residues. The CDR3 loop is CASSPGLAGEQYF. The CDR3 DNA follows: TGTGCCAGCAGCCCTGGACTAGCAGGCGAGCAGTACTTC.

The rearrangement joins TRBV19 to TRBJ2-2; 8 nucleotides align to TRBD2. J was trimmed by 3 bases and V by 3 bases; bases with no gene match: 15. The CDR3 consists of 19 residues. CDR1 LNHDA and CDR2 SQIVND come from the germline V gene (reference sequence). Written as DNA, the CDR3 is TGTGCCAGTAGTATCCCTGGGGCTAGCGGGCAGTGGGACACCGGGGAGCTGTTTTTT. Amino acids: CASSIPGASGQWDTGELFF.

The chain combines TRBV7-9 with TRBJ2-7; the D gene is possibly TRBD2 (5 bases). Deletions cut 1 base from V and 7 bases from J, with 14 bases between. Germline CDR1 reads SEHNR; CDR2 reads FQNEAQ (reference sequence). The CDR3 totals 14 residues. The CDR3: CASSLVDGSEEQYF. In nucleotides, the CDR3 is TGTGCCAGCAGCTTAGTAGATGGGAGTGAGGAGCAGTACTTC.

V usage is TRBV4-3 and J usage is TRBJ2-7; 9 bases fit TRBD1. The CDR3 is made up of 17 amino acids. J was trimmed by 3 bases and V by 4 bases; bases with no gene match: 13. From germline, CDR1 is LGHNA and CDR2 YSLEER. This CDR3 reads CASSPTMLGQGGYEQYF. The CDR3 DNA reads as TGCGCCAGCAGCCCTACCATGTTGGGACAGGGTGGCTACGAGCAGTACTTC.

CDR3 sequence: CASSAQRGGPRDTDTQYF. CDR3 nucleotide sequence: TGTGCCAGCAGCGCCCAGCGGGGGGGACCTAGGGACACAGATACGCAGTATTTT. The chain links TRBV13 to TRBJ2-3; 10 positions match TRBD2. Per the germline V gene, CDR1 is PRHDT and CDR2 is FYEKMQ (reference sequence). Germline trimming cut 5 bases from V and 2 bases from J; bases unmatched to any gene: 13. The CDR3 extends over 18 amino acids.